A single TCR beta chain is shown here with its context. What it binds is unknown. From germline, CDR1 is LNHDA and CDR2 SQIVND (reference sequence). CDR3 length: 15 amino acids. V gave up 9 bases and J gave up 12 bases; unmatched junction bases: 20. The sample originates from a study of prognosis after radiotherapy for stage I lung cancer. Turning to the study itself: The non-small cell lung cancer patients were all regarded as unsuitable for surgery on medical grounds. The radiotherapy was SBRT split into 3 to 5 fractions, giving a biologically effective dose of at least 100 Gy. Concurrent therapy was given to no patient receiving stereotactic body radiotherapy. Overall study results and limits: Among patients who developed distant metastases, Shannon entropy after stereotactic body radiation therapy was lower.

Genomic DNA was subjected to two-round multiplex PCR for amplification of TCR beta CDR3. Individual primers that were specific to each TRBV and TRBJ gene served in first-round PCR. MiXCR was run by TCRdb on the multiplex PCR reads, yielding one entry per CDR3 protein. The sample shows roughly 30,000 distinct CDR3 sequences, around 34% of them seen only once. The source is a donor at least 50 years old with non-small cell lung cancer. Sequencing was performed on PBMCs, taken before or after stereotactic body radiation therapy (not recorded which). The chain carries TRBV19 and TRBJ1-5; 7 nucleotides agree with TRBD1. The CDR3 here is CASRRGQESNQNQHF. As DNA, the CDR3 is TGTGCCAGCAGAAGAGGACAGGAGAGCAATCAGAACCAGCATTTT.